The clone carrying this TCR beta chain was found a few times. These data originate in a study of shared clonotypes between healthy human individuals. Overall study context: Donor ages ranged 18 to 49 years: a couple of women, a few men.

The assay ran at deep level. Sequencing was performed with immunoSEQ multiplex PCR; in TCRdb, only in-frame clones are kept and a portion is missing. The sample consists of over 850,000 clones, around 78% of them appearing once. Germline CDR1 reads SGHTA; CDR2 reads FQGNSA. This CDR3 is 17 amino acids long. Trimming cost V 5 bases and J 2 bases; bases outside gene matches: 7. The TCR was taken from a man aged 18 to 30 in good health. Some clones in this sample may be carry-over from other donors' samples. The sample consisted of memory CD4+ T cells from PBMCs. The subset: CD45RA-negative fraction. The chain recombines TRBV7-2 with TRBJ2-2, with 11 bases lining up with TRBD2. The CDR3 DNA sequence: TGTGCCAGCAGCCAAGAGGGACTAGCGGCTAACACCGGGGAGCTGTTTTTT. Its protein product is CASSQEGLAANTGELFF. Full variable domain (remainder filled in from reference TRBV7-2 and TRBJ2-2): GAGVSQSPSNKVTEKGKDVELRCDPISGHTALYWYRQSLGQGLEFLIYFQGNSAPDKSGLPSDRFSAERTGGSVSTLTIQRTQQEDSAVYLCASSQEGLAANTGELFFGEGSRLTVL.